These 8 T cell receptor beta chains were sequenced from one sample in a study of T cells in Graves' hyperthyroidism and ophthalmopathy. Researchers took RNA transcripts and amplified the TCR beta CDR3 regions from them. Initially, a first-round RT-PCR of the TCR CDR3 employed the HTBI primer set. TCRdb itself ran the multiplex PCR reads through MiXCR, one entry per CDR3 protein. The sample carries almost 600,000 distinct CDR3 sequences, about 15% recorded once. Sample: blood. Receptors were obtained from a woman in her 30s with Graves' hyperthyroidism that later progressed to Graves' ophthalmopathy.

This clonotype was seen repeatedly, ten times or more. This rearrangement joins TRBV11-2 to TRBJ1-3, with D unresolved. The CDR3 consists of 15 residues. Trimming left V 3 bases short and J 0 bases short, with 9 bases between. Germline V CDR1 and CDR2: SGHAT, FQNNGV. The CDR3: CASSFARASGNTIYF. For the CDR3, the DNA is TGTGCCAGCAGCTTCGCAAGGGCCTCTGGAAACACCATATATTTT.

V usage is TRBV6-2 or TRBV6-3 and J usage is TRBJ1-1, with TRBD1 as a possible D gene (6 bases). The CDR3 is 15 residues long. Trimming took off 4 bases at V and 2 bases at J, with 14 bases between the two ends. Germline V gene lookup returns CDR1 MNHEY and CDR2 SVGEGT. CDR3 DNA sequence: TGTGCCAGCAGTTCGCGGGGGGCCTTAAACACTGAAGCTTTCTTT. It translates to CASSSRGALNTEAFF.

This clonotype has a handful of counts. The rearrangement links TRBV9 to TRBJ2-6, with 9 bases aligning to TRBD1. The V gene end was trimmed by 0 bases and the J gene end by 2 bases; junction bases not matched to a gene: 6. The CDR3 consists of 18 residues. Looked up from germline, CDR1 is SGDLS and CDR2 is YYNGEE. In DNA form, the CDR3 reads TGTGCCAGCAGCGTAGAAGACAGGGGGGCCGCTGGGGCCAACGTCCTGACTTTC. Protein sequence: CASSVEDRGAAGANVLTF.

This clonotype was counted a few times. Without the conserved terminal phenylalanine or tryptophan, this CDR3 likely stems from a read error. The chain joins TRBV15 to TRBJ2-3; TRBD2 agrees at 10 bases. CDR1 and CDR2 from the germline V gene are LNHNV and YYDKDF (reference sequence). The V segment lost 1 base and the J segment 1 base; nucleotides outside the gene matches: 2. This CDR3 has 16 amino acids. The CDR3: CATSRGLAGGTDTQYS. The DNA of the CDR3 is TGTGCCACCAGCAGAGGACTAGCGGGCGGCACAGATACGCAGTATTCT.

In its sample, this clonotype was seen many times. The V and J genes are TRBV6-2 or TRBV6-3 and TRBJ2-1; a weak D match, TRBD1 (5 bases). The CDR3 is 14 residues long. Trimming left V 6 bases short and J 6 bases short, with 15 bases between. Germline CDR1 and CDR2: MNHEY and SVGEGT. The CDR3 reads CASRNEGASNEQFF. CDR3 bases: TGTGCCAGCAGGAACGAAGGGGCGAGCAATGAGCAGTTCTTC.

This clonotype was picked up a small number of times. V is TRBV6-5 and J is TRBJ2-4; 7 bases align to TRBD1. V lost 2 bases to trimming and J lost 2 bases; unmatched junction nucleotides: 9. CDR1 is MNHEY and CDR2 is SVGAGI in the germline V gene. This CDR3 has 17 residues. CDR3 sequence (DNA): TGTGCCAGCAGTTACACCCCACAGGGGCGGACCAAAAACATTCAGTACTTC. It encodes CASSYTPQGRTKNIQYF.

The CDR3 loop reads CSANPRTSGKGNEQFF. Written as DNA, the CDR3 is TGCAGTGCTAACCCCCGGACTAGCGGGAAGGGTAATGAGCAGTTCTTC. This sequence joins TRBV20-1 and TRBJ2-1; 12 bases match TRBD2. Germline V CDR1 and CDR2: DFQATT, SNEGSKA (reference sequence). The CDR3 totals 16 residues. Trimming cost V 4 bases and J 7 bases; bases outside gene matches: 11.

Regarding this clonotype: A single base separates this from a much larger clone, so it may be a read error. This chain links TRBV2 with TRBJ1-2, with D hard to call. Germline V lookup: CDR1 SNHLY, CDR2 FYNNEI. The length of the CDR3 is 10 residues. V was shortened by 4 bases and J by 7 bases, with 4 bases between the two germline ends. DNA for the CDR3: TGTGCCAGCAGTGGGTTTGGCTACACCTTC. It translates to CASSGFGYTF.